A selection of T cell receptor beta chains follows, all from one sample in a study of PD-L1 blockade in urothelial cancer. The assay was immunoSEQ multiplex PCR, and TCRdb's table has in-frame clones only and misses some. The table records tens of thousands of clones, approximately 86% of them present only once. The source material was PBMCs, sampled around atezolizumab (anti-PD-L1) treatment. The source is a man in his 60s with urothelial cancer. Each CDR3 is given with its conserved first and last residue. D genes are given only for firm matches. A clone size is listed for some rows: how often the clone was seen (once, few, many), or a class if it is expanded.

v_call	clone_size	j_call	d_call	cdr3_nt	cdr3_aa
TRBV6-4	-	TRBJ1-6	TRBD1	TGTGCCAGCAGTTCCGGGACAGGGCAAAGGTGGCCCCTCCACTTT	CASSSGTGQRWPLHF
TRBV15	-	TRBJ2-2	-	TGTGCCACCAGCACCCGACAGGTTCTCGGCCGGGAGCTGTTTTTT	CATSTRQVLGRELFF
TRBV2	-	TRBJ2-2	-	TGTGCCAGCAGTCGAGAACACACCGGGGAGCTGTTTTTT	CASSREHTGELFF
TRBV29-1	-	TRBJ2-3	-	TGCAGCGCCTTAAGAGGAGGTCCCACAGATACGCAGTATTTT	CSALRGGPTDTQYF
TRBV27	-	TRBJ2-5	TRBD2	TGTGCCAGCAGGCGGGTAGCGGGGCCGAGGGGGGAGACCCAGTACTTC	CASRRVAGPRGETQYF
TRBV11-3	-	TRBJ1-2	TRBD1	TGTGCCAGCAGCTTAGGGGGACAGGCGAACTATGGCTACACCTTC	CASSLGGQANYGYTF
TRBV28	-	TRBJ2-1	-	TGTGCCAGCAGTTTCGGGGTGTACAATGAGCAGTTCTTC	CASSFGVYNEQFF
TRBV28	-	TRBJ2-7	TRBD2	TGTGCCAGCAGTTCCCGGGTAGCGGGATTCTACGAGCAGTACTTC	CASSSRVAGFYEQYF
TRBV5-1	-	TRBJ1-2	TRBD1	TGCGCCAGCAGCTGGGACAGGGGGTACTATGGCTACACCTTC	CASSWDRGYYGYTF
TRBV16	-	TRBJ1-6	-	TGTGCCAGCAGCCAAACGGACAGACTCAATTCACCCCTCCACTTT	CASSQTDRLNSPLHF
TRBV5-1	-	TRBJ2-7	TRBD1	TGCGCCAGCAGCTTGGGGACAGGGGGAATCTACGAGCAGTACTTC	CASSLGTGGIYEQYF
TRBV6-1	-	TRBJ1-2	TRBD1	TGTGCCAGCAGTGTCCCGGGACAGGGTTGGAATGGCTACACCTTC	CASSVPGQGWNGYTF
TRBV28	-	TRBJ2-7	-	TGTGCCAGCAGTGGTCAGACAGGTCGGACCTACGAGCAGTACTTC	CASSGQTGRTYEQYF
TRBV15	-	TRBJ2-4	-	TGTGCCACCAGTACCCAGGGACTCAAAAACATTCAGTACTTC	CATSTQGLKNIQYF
TRBV27	-	TRBJ1-5	-	TGTGCCAGCAGTTTAATCCAGGGTAGCAATCAGCCCCAGCATTTT	CASSLIQGSNQPQHF
TRBV7-2	-	TRBJ2-7	TRBD2	TGTGCCAGCAGCTACCTAGCGGGAGAGTACGAGCAGTACTTC	CASSYLAGEYEQYF
TRBV27	-	TRBJ1-5	-	TGTGCCAGCAGTTTATCGGCGGGGACTAATCAGCCCCAGCATTTT	CASSLSAGTNQPQHF
TRBV4-1	medium-sized	TRBJ1-1	-	TGCGCCAGCAGCCCTCAGGTTCCACTCACTGAAGCTTTCTTT	CASSPQVPLTEAFF
TRBV7-9	-	TRBJ2-3	-	TGTGCCAGCAGCTTACGCGGGGACACAGATACGCAGTATTTT	CASSLRGDTDTQYF
TRBV2	-	TRBJ2-3	TRBD1	TGTGCCAGCAGGACAAAAATTAAGCAGGGGGCGAGCACAGATACGCAGTATTTT	CASRTKIKQGASTDTQYF
TRBV11-2	few	TRBJ2-1	-	TGTGCCAGCAGCTTAGGCGGATACAATGAGCAGTTCTTC	CASSLGGYNEQFF
TRBV11-3	-	TRBJ2-5	TRBD1	TGTGCCAGCAGCCTCTTGGGGACAGCCCAAGAGACCCAGTACTTC	CASSLLGTAQETQYF
TRBV28	once	TRBJ1-2	-	TGTGCCAGCAGTTTGGGACAATCCTATCGAGGCTACACCTTC	CASSLGQSYRGYTF
TRBV7-3	-	TRBJ2-3	TRBD2	TGTGCCAGCAGCTTACCCAAACCGGGACTAGCGGGAGGGAGCACAGATACGCAGTATTTT	CASSLPKPGLAGGSTDTQYF
TRBV30	few	TRBJ2-5	-	TGTGCCTGGAGTTGGAGCGGGGAGACCCAGTACTTC	CAWSWSGETQYF
TRBV7-7	once	TRBJ2-7	TRBD2	TGTGCTAGCAGCTTAGGGGAGGGCTACGAGCAGTACTTC	CASSLGEGYEQYF
TRBV9	-	TRBJ1-2	-	TGTGCCAGCAGCGGAAGACAGGCAAGTAATGGCTACACCTTC	CASSGRQASNGYTF
TRBV11-2	-	TRBJ2-3	TRBD2	TGTGCCAGCAGCTTCCACCCACTAGCGGGAGCCTTAGATACGCAGTATTTT	CASSFHPLAGALDTQYF
TRBV19	-	TRBJ2-7	-	TGTGCCAGTAGCCCAGGGTGGGCCTACGAGCAGTACTTC	CASSPGWAYEQYF
TRBV5-4	-	TRBJ1-4	-	TGTGCCAGCAGCTTGGAGGCAGGGGCTGAAAAACTGTTTTTT	CASSLEAGAEKLFF
TRBV27	-	TRBJ1-2	-	TGTGCCAGCAGTTTCACTACCCCGGGTAGAGGGTATGGCTACACCTTC	CASSFTTPGRGYGYTF
TRBV6-5	-	TRBJ1-2	-	TGTGCCAGCAGTTACGCGGGGACTGGCTACACCTTC	CASSYAGTGYTF
TRBV18	-	TRBJ2-1	-	TGTGCCAGCTCACCGGCGGGCAATGAGCAGTTCTTC	CASSPAGNEQFF
TRBV28	-	TRBJ2-7	TRBD1	TGTGCCAGTGCACAGGGGAATTCCTACGAGCAGTACTTC	CASAQGNSYEQYF
TRBV5-5	-	TRBJ1-1	-	TGTGCCAGCAGCCGCGTCGGGGGGAACACTGAAGCTTTCTTT	CASSRVGGNTEAFF
TRBV5-1	-	TRBJ1-1	-	TGCGCCAGCAGCTTGGCCCTGGGGGGTGAAGCTTTCTTT	CASSLALGGEAFF
TRBV5-1	few	TRBJ2-2	TRBD2	TGCGCCAGCAGCTTGGAGAGCGGGAGGACCGGGGAGCTGTTTTTT	CASSLESGRTGELFF